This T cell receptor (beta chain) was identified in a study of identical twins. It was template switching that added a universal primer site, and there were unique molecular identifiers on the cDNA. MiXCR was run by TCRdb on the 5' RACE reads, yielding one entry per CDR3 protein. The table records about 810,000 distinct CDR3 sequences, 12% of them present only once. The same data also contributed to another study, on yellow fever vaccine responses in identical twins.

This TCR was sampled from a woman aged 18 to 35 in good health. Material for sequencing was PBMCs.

The CDR3 nucleotides read TGTGCCAGCAGCCCAGCTTTGTACAATTCACCCCTCCACTTT. It translates to CASSPALYNSPLHF. V gene TRBV11-2 combines with J gene TRBJ1-6; no firm D call. Germline V gene data show CDR1 as SGHAT and CDR2 as FQNNGV. The CDR3 length is 14 residues. V lost 5 bases, J lost 7 bases, and 12 bases lay in between.